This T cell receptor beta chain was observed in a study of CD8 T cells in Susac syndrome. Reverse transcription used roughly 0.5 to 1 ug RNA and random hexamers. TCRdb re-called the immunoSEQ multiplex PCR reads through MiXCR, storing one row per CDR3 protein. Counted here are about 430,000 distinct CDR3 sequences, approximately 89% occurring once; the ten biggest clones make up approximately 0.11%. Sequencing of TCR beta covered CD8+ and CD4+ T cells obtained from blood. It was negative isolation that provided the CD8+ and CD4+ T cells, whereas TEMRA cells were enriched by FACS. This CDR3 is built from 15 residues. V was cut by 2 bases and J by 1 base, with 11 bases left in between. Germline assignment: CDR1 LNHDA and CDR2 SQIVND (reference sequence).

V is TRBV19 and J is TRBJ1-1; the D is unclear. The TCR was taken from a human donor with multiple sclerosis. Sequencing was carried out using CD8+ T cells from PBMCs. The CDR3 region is CASSIFGQSNTEAFF. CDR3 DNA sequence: TGTGCCAGTAGTATATTTGGTCAGTCGAACACTGAAGCTTTCTTT.